The T cell receptor (beta chain) under discussion was sequenced for a study of post-analysis software for immune sequencing data (dated by TCRdb to between 2014 and 2017). Regarding the research as a whole: Disease courses on record covered relapsing-remitting, secondary progressive and progressive-relapsing multiple sclerosis, though some patients had no subtype annotation. The multiple sclerosis patient repertoires were compared with around ten previously published healthy control repertoires from donors aged roughly 6 to 27 years. A subset of samples was prepared in parallel using single-end sample barcoding, then pooled and co-amplified after Illumina adapter ligation.

The CDR3 sequence holds 13 residues, the cysteine and phenylalanine included. The DNA shown is the 39-base CDR3, in frame from base 1. The V end gives up 8 bases and the J end 2 bases, leaving 7 bases in the junction not matched to a gene. As encoded in the germline V gene (reference sequence), CDR1 is DFQATT while CDR2 is SNEGSKA. As regards this clonotype: It lacks a known antigen. One base away there is no much larger clone; base qualities are not given.

Overall study results and their limits: Direct clustering with F measure showed strong co-clustering of samples prepared in the same batch, prompting a batch-effect correction. Normalized Chao1 diversity was significantly lower in multiple sclerosis patients than controls, suggesting substantial peripheral T-cell clonal expansion. The control group was slightly older than the multiple sclerosis patient group. Several TRBV segments, including TRBV5-6, TRBV5-1 and TRBV20-1, were significantly more frequent in patients than controls.

TCR beta repertoires were profiled from peripheral blood of 10 to 15 young patients with multiple sclerosis to demonstrate the VDJtools post-analysis software. The patients with multiple sclerosis were children and adolescents between about 6 and 15 years of age. Library preparation used PCR. The sequencing machine was an Illumina HiSeq 2500. Unique molecular identifiers were incorporated into TCR beta cDNA libraries to reduce PCR and sequencing biases. Roughly 500,000 cDNA molecules were obtained per 1 to 10 million input T cells, so each molecule approximated one T cell. The patient libraries were prepared and sequenced with the same protocol used for the earlier healthy control dataset. Within a given batch, samples were prepared together, multiplexed and sequenced on the same HiSeq lane. The source study handled its data this way. Raw barcoded reads were processed with MIGEC, discarding single-read molecular identifier groups before consensus assembly and CDR3 extraction. VDJtools was used for post-analysis of the clonotype tables, and diversity was normalized by down-sampling every dataset to the size of the smallest sample. Repertoire overlap clustering matched CDR3 amino acid but not nucleotide sequences to correct batch-related cross-sample contamination. The raw public reads went through TCRdb reprocessing: fastp at Q25, MiXCR clone calling, in-frame beta chains kept. Identical CDR3 proteins give one entry, which carries the most common genes and DNA. The V and J calls, along with clone size, are taken from TCRdb and not from the paper's own processing. Counted in this sample were hundreds of thousands of distinct CDR3 sequences; around 60% of them appeared once. The top ten clones comprise roughly 12% of the sample.

The sequencing sample was made of blood. This clonotype was obtained from a girl aged 2 to 9 with multiple sclerosis. The rearranged segments are TRBV20-1 and TRBJ2-5; TRBD2 matches 8 bases in the middle. CDR3 region: CSSGSGQQETQYF. The DNA sequence is given as TGCAGTAGCGGGAGCGGACAACAAGAGACCCAGTACTTC.